This T cell receptor (beta chain) stems from a study of blood T cells in healthy people across ages. For the second PCR, which ran for about 6 to 11 cycles, a sample-barcoded 5' primer and a J-beta primer mix were used. TCRdb processed the 5' RACE reads anew with MiXCR; each CDR3 protein has one entry. The profile shows 1.2 million to 1.5 million distinct CDR3 sequences, around 42% of them singletons. This sequence was found in a woman younger than 30 in good health. The specimen sequenced was blood.

For the CDR3, the DNA is TGTGCCAGCAGTAGGACTTGGAACACTGAAGCTTTCTTT. Translating gives CASSRTWNTEAFF. V usage is TRBV2 and J usage is TRBJ1-1; D is unclear. The germline V gene encodes CDR1 SNHLY and CDR2 FYNNEI. V was clipped by 5 bases and J by 1 base, with 8 bases between them. This CDR3 region has 13 residues.